What follows are 22 T cell receptor beta chains derived from one specimen sequenced in a study of shared clonotypes between healthy human individuals. Using immunoSEQ multiplex PCR, the repertoire was profiled, and TCRdb retains in-frame clones only, with some absent. The sample contains about 1.5 million clones, 98% of which appear only once. Sequenced: naive CD4+ T cells sorted from blood. Subset indicated: CD45RA+ positively selected. These receptors came from a man aged 30 to 45 in good health.

This chain connects TRBV2 to TRBJ2-7; 7 positions match TRBD1. The CDR3 covers 15 residues. Looked up from germline, CDR1 is SNHLY and CDR2 is FYNNEI. Losses at the gene ends were 8 bases for V and 1 base for J; bases not matched to a gene: 11. The CDR3 is CASLPPHRGSYEQYF. CDR3 nucleotide sequence: TGTGCCAGCCTACCTCCCCACAGGGGATCCTACGAGCAGTACTTC.

The chain recombines TRBV27 with TRBJ2-7; 9 positions match TRBD2. With V trimmed by 5 bases and J by 3 bases, 11 bases remained unmatched. The CDR3 loop spans 16 amino acids. In germline, CDR1 is MNHEY, CDR2 SMNVEV (reference sequence). The chain's CDR3 is CASSNSLAGAYYEQYF. Written as DNA, the CDR3 is TGTGCCAGCAGTAATTCATTAGCGGGAGCTTACTACGAGCAGTACTTC.

This clone showed up just once. The gene calls are TRBV6-5 and TRBJ2-3; possibly TRBD2 for D (6 bases). Germline V gene data show CDR1 as MNHEY and CDR2 as SVGAGI. The CDR3 extends over 16 amino acids. The ends were cut back, 0 bases at V and 0 bases at J, with 10 bases in the middle. The CDR3 region has the DNA TGTGCCAGCAGTTACTCACTAGCCACTAGCACAGATACGCAGTATTTT. Its translation is CASSYSLATSTDTQYF.

V and J are TRBV9 and TRBJ2-7, with TRBD1 matching 7 bases. V shed 3 bases, J shed 6 bases, and the junction held 6 bases outside the gene matches. The CDR3 extends over 13 amino acids. CDR1 is SGDLS and CDR2 is YYNGEE in the germline V gene. CDR3 nucleotide sequence: TGTGCCAGCAGCGCGGACAGGTATCGCGAGCAGTACTTC. This encodes CASSADRYREQYF.

The genes are TRBV30 and TRBJ1-3; weak D call: TRBD1 (5 bases). The CDR3 consists of 13 residues. V lost 8 bases and J lost 2, with 13 bases in between. Germline V gene data show CDR1 as GTSNPN and CDR2 as SVGIG (reference sequence). CDR3 sequence (DNA): TGTGCCCGGAAGAGGGGAGCTGGAAACACCATATATTTT. Amino acids: CARKRGAGNTIYF.

V is TRBV2 and J is TRBJ2-2, with TRBD2 identical over 8 bases. The trim removed 6 bases at V and 1 base at J, leaving 4 bases unmatched. Germline CDR1 is SNHLY and CDR2 is FYNNEI. The CDR3 extends over 15 amino acids. CDR3 in DNA: TGTGCCAGCAGCACGGGACTAGGGAACACCGGGGAGCTGTTTTTT. Its translation: CASSTGLGNTGELFF.

The CDR3 bases are TGCGCCAGCAGCCAAGAACCCCAGACTAGCGGATACTACGAGCAGTACTTC. This codes for CASSQEPQTSGYYEQYF. The rearrangement uses TRBV4-1 and TRBJ2-7; 9 bases map to TRBD2. Germline V lookup: CDR1 MGHRA, CDR2 YSYEKL. V trimming: 0 bases; J trimming: 3 bases; junction bases outside the gene matches: 9. This CDR3 comprises 17 residues.

The rearrangement links TRBV30 to TRBJ2-6; D unclear. Germline lookup yields CDR1 GTSNPN and CDR2 SVGIG (reference sequence). Trimming left V 7 bases short and J 2 bases short, with 6 bases between. This CDR3 contains 12 residues. The CDR3 protein is CAYPAGANVLTF. CDR3 in DNA: TGTGCCTACCCCGCTGGGGCCAACGTCCTGACTTTC. Full variable domain (rest looked up from reference TRBV30 and TRBJ2-6): SQTIHQWPATLVQPVGSPLSLECTVEGTSNPNLYWYRQAAGRGLQLLFYSVGIGQISSEVPQNLSASRPQDRQFILSSKKLLLSDSGFYLCAYPAGANVLTFGAGSRLTVL.

The chain is built from TRBV6-4 and TRBJ2-5; D gene unclear. Trimming left V 1 base short and J 4 bases short, with 10 bases between. Per the germline V gene, CDR1 is MRHNA and CDR2 is SNTAGT. This CDR3 is 14 amino acids long. The CDR3 spells CASSDYGLRETQYF. The DNA of the CDR3 is TGTGCCAGCAGTGACTATGGGCTGCGAGAGACCCAGTACTTC.

A note on this clone: The identical CDR3 is also encoded by other nucleotide sequences in the sample. In DNA, the CDR3 is TGTGCCAGCAGTTTGGATCAGCCCCAGCATTTT. Its translation: CASSLDQPQHF. The chain employs TRBV28 and TRBJ1-5; D unclear. Trimming shortened V by 3 bases and J by 5 bases, and 2 bases separated the two germline ends. This CDR3 has 11 residues. Germline CDR1 MDHEN, CDR2 SYDVKM.

The chain recombines TRBV30 with TRBJ2-1; unclear D gene. Trimming cost V 0 bases and J 12 bases, with 12 bases left between them. Germline CDR1 is GTSNPN and CDR2 is SVGIG (reference sequence). The CDR3 covers 12 residues. CDR3: CAWSVSSSRQFF. CDR3 DNA: TGTGCCTGGAGTGTCTCTTCGTCAAGGCAGTTCTTC.

J is TRBJ2-1 and V is TRBV7-9; D ambiguous. Germline-derived CDR1 and CDR2 are SEHNR and FQNEAQ (reference sequence). The V end was cut by 1 base, the J end by 3 bases, with 10 bases between. The CDR3 contains 15 residues. CDR3 protein: CASSLGRQIYNEQFF. CDR3 sequence (DNA): TGTGCCAGCAGCTTAGGAAGGCAAATCTACAATGAGCAGTTCTTC. The whole variable domain, remainder taken from reference TRBV7-9 and TRBJ2-1, is DTGVSQNPRHKITKRGQNVTFRCDPISEHNRLYWYRQTLGQGPEFLTYFQNEAQLEKSRLLSDRFSAERPKGSFSTLEIQRTEQGDSAMYLCASSLGRQIYNEQFFGPGTRLTVL.

V is TRBV11-3 and J is TRBJ2-7; tentative D call: TRBD2 (6 bases). Trimming cost V 3 bases and J 2 bases, with 11 bases left between them. CDR1 SGHNT and CDR2 YENEEA come from the germline V gene. This CDR3 has 14 amino acids. CDR3 sequence: CASSLSGETYEQYF. The CDR3, as DNA: TGTGCCAGCAGCTTGTCGGGAGAGACCTACGAGCAGTACTTC.

J is TRBJ2-6 and V is TRBV7-2, with 8 bases aligning to TRBD1. This CDR3 is built from 17 residues. J gave up 1 base and V 5 bases, and 7 bases lay outside the gene matches. Germline CDR1 reads SGHTA; CDR2 reads FQGNSA. In DNA, the CDR3 is TGTGCCAGCAGCCCCACAGGGGGTCAGTCTGGGGCCAACGTCCTGACTTTC. This codes for CASSPTGGQSGANVLTF.

DNA of the CDR3: TGTGCTAGCTCATCGGCAGGGGCTTCCTACGAGCAGTACTTC. It yields the protein CASSSAGASYEQYF. The chain joins TRBV12-5 to TRBJ2-7; a weak D match, TRBD1 (6 bases). The CDR3 is 14 amino acids. V lost 9 bases and J lost 1, with 16 bases in between. Looked up from germline, CDR1 is LGHNT and CDR2 is FRNRAP. The entire variable domain, with the rest obtained from reference TRBV12-5 and TRBJ2-7, is as follows: DARVTQTPRHKVTEMGQEVTMRCQPILGHNTVFWYRQTMMQGLELLAYFRNRAPLDDSGMPKDRFSAEMPDATLATLKIQPSEPRDSAVYFCASSSAGASYEQYFGPGTRLTVT.

Points on this clone: This specimen includes other DNA sequences encoding the same CDR3. The V gene is TRBV28, the J gene TRBJ1-2, with TRBD1 matching 7 bases. The germline CDR1 and CDR2 sequences are MDHEN and SYDVKM. The ends lost 4 bases at V and 8 bases at J; junction bases unmatched: 4. CDR3 length: 12 residues. The CDR3 loop is CASSSLTGGYTF. The CDR3 DNA is TGTGCCAGCAGTTCTTTGACAGGGGGCTACACCTTC.

This chain joins TRBV4-2 and TRBJ1-5; no definite D call. This CDR3 region has 16 residues. Trimming took off 0 bases at V and 3 bases at J, with 12 bases between the two ends. The V gene's germline CDR1 is LGHNA and CDR2 YNFKEQ. The CDR3 protein is CASSQDLRRNNQPQHF. CDR3 in DNA: TGTGCCAGCAGCCAAGATCTGAGGAGAAACAATCAGCCCCAGCATTTT.

The chain combines TRBV18 with TRBJ2-1, with 10 bases identical to TRBD2. The germline CDR1 and CDR2 sequences are KGHSH and LQKENI. The length of the CDR3 is 16 residues. Germline trimming cut 2 bases from V and 6 bases from J; bases unmatched to any gene: 7. CDR3: CASSPTSGRVINEQFF. CDR3 nucleotide sequence: TGTGCCAGCTCACCAACCAGCGGGAGGGTCATCAATGAGCAGTTCTTC.

The rearrangement joins TRBV6-1 to TRBJ1-1; D gene uncertain. The CDR3 is 14 residues long. V was trimmed by 0 bases and J by 1 base, leaving 6 bases between them. Germline V CDR1 and CDR2: MNHNS, SASEGT. CDR3 sequence reads: CASSEALGNTEAFF. CDR3 DNA sequence: TGTGCCAGCAGTGAAGCGCTTGGGAACACTGAAGCTTTCTTT.

The chain employs TRBV4-2 and TRBJ2-1; 9 nucleotides line up with TRBD2. The germline CDR1 and CDR2 sequences are LGHNA and YNFKEQ. With V trimmed by 2 bases and J by 0 bases, 5 bases remained unmatched. This CDR3 comprises 17 residues. The CDR3 protein is CASSQTGGRASYNEQFF. The CDR3 bases are TGTGCCAGCAGCCAAACTGGCGGGAGGGCCTCCTACAATGAGCAGTTCTTC.

The chain combines TRBV28 with TRBJ2-3, with D perhaps matching TRBD2 (6 bases). The V gene lost 4 bases and the J gene lost 0 bases, with 23 bases spanning the gap. Germline V gene data show CDR1 as MDHEN and CDR2 as SYDVKM. The CDR3 has 19 amino acids. The CDR3 nucleotides are TGTGCCAGCAGTTCCTATTTTGGGTCTACTAGCCTAAGCACAGATACGCAGTATTTT. Translation: CASSSYFGSTSLSTDTQYF.

The rearrangement links TRBV19 to TRBJ2-7; D remains unclear. Trimming took 7 bases from V and 1 from J, leaving 11 bases between them. The CDR3 runs 13 residues. CDR1 and CDR2 from the germline V gene are LNHDA and SQIVND (reference sequence). CDR3 nucleotide sequence: TGTGCCAGTACCCAAGACACATCCTACGAGCAGTACTTC. As protein: CASTQDTSYEQYF.